A selection of T cell receptor beta chains follows, all from one sample in a study of blood T cells in healthy people across ages. Each CDR3 protein gets one entry after TCRdb re-called the 5' RACE reads with MiXCR. The data show some 850,000 distinct CDR3 sequences, under 30% seen once. These data were likewise used in another study, on T cells of mothers and their children.

The sample was blood. The receptors were sampled from a boy younger than 18 in good health. Both conserved end residues are part of each CDR3. Each record gives: V gene, J gene, clone size, D gene, CDR3 DNA, CDR3 protein. The D gene is left open where the match is weak. Clone sizes are given selectively: once, few, many, or a class where the clone is expanded.

V: TRBV7-9
J: TRBJ2-7
size: -
D: TRBD2
DNA: TGTGCCAGCAGCCCGGGGGGGCAGCAGTACTTC
CDR3: CASSPGGQQYF

V: TRBV18
J: TRBJ2-5
size: few
D: -
DNA: TGTGCCAGCTCACCAGAATACTTAGGGAAAGAGACCCAGTACTTC
CDR3: CASSPEYLGKETQYF

V: TRBV20-1
J: TRBJ2-3
size: -
D: -
DNA: TGCAGTGCTAGCTCCCGGCAGGGACGCACAGATACGCAGTATTTT
CDR3: CSASSRQGRTDTQYF

V: TRBV2
J: TRBJ2-1
size: -
D: TRBD1
DNA: TGTGCCAGCACCGGCGGGCAGGGGGCCTGGGATGAGCAGTTCTTC
CDR3: CASTGGQGAWDEQFF

V: TRBV20-1
J: TRBJ2-5
size: few
D: TRBD2
DNA: TGCAGTGCGCCTACTAGCGGGGGGCCTCAAGAGACCCAGTACTTC
CDR3: CSAPTSGGPQETQYF

V: TRBV29-1
J: TRBJ2-7
size: few
D: -
DNA: TGCAGCGTTGTCAGGGGACTTTCCTACGAGCAGTACTTC
CDR3: CSVVRGLSYEQYF

V: TRBV5-1
J: TRBJ2-1
size: few
D: -
DNA: TGCGCCAGCAGCTTGGTACAGGGGCGGGGTGACTACAATGAGCAGTTCTTC
CDR3: CASSLVQGRGDYNEQFF

V: TRBV6-5
J: TRBJ1-1
size: -
D: -
DNA: TGTGCCAGCAGCCGCGAGGGGAGAGAAGCTTTCTTT
CDR3: CASSREGREAFF

V: TRBV19
J: TRBJ2-7
size: -
D: -
DNA: TGTGCCAGTAGGCCGGGACACGATACCTACGAGCAGTACTTC
CDR3: CASRPGHDTYEQYF

V: TRBV12-3/TRBV12-4
J: TRBJ2-7
size: -
D: -
DNA: TGTGCCAGCAGCCCTACCGGGACAATCTACGAGCAGTACTTC
CDR3: CASSPTGTIYEQYF

V: TRBV28
J: TRBJ2-4
size: -
D: TRBD1
DNA: TGTGCCAGCAGTGGGAGGACAGGGAATGCCCGAAACATTCAGTACTTC
CDR3: CASSGRTGNARNIQYF

V: TRBV7-2
J: TRBJ2-1
size: -
D: TRBD2
DNA: TGTGCCAGCAGCTCCTTGACTAGCGGGAGGACCATCTCCTACAATGAGCAGTTCTTC
CDR3: CASSSLTSGRTISYNEQFF

V: TRBV18
J: TRBJ2-5
size: -
D: -
DNA: TGTGCCAGCTCACCACGTCTCCAGTCACAAGAGACCCAGTACTTC
CDR3: CASSPRLQSQETQYF

V: TRBV18
J: TRBJ1-5
size: few
D: -
DNA: TGTGCCAGCTCACCAGGGGCGGATCAGCCCCAGCATTTT
CDR3: CASSPGADQPQHF

V: TRBV29-1
J: TRBJ1-1
size: few
D: -
DNA: TGCAGCGTTCGTGTAGCTGAAGCTTTCTTT
CDR3: CSVRVAEAFF

V: TRBV10-2
J: TRBJ2-7
size: -
D: -
DNA: TGCGCCAGCAGTGGGGAGATAGCAGACAACGAGCAGTACTTC
CDR3: CASSGEIADNEQYF

V: TRBV5-1
J: TRBJ2-7
size: few
D: -
DNA: TGCGCCAGCAGCTTGGATAGGTGGGACTCCGGAAAGATTACCTACGAGCAGTACTTC
CDR3: CASSLDRWDSGKITYEQYF

V: TRBV20-1
J: TRBJ2-2
size: few
D: -
DNA: TGCAGTGCGCCAGCGGTCCCGAACACCGGGGAGCTGTTTTTT
CDR3: CSAPAVPNTGELFF

V: TRBV21-1
J: TRBJ1-2
size: few
D: -
DNA: TGTGCCAGCAGCGGCGCCGGGGGACAGGGGGCCACGGGCTATGGCTACACCTTC
CDR3: CASSGAGGQGATGYGYTF

V: TRBV5-5
J: TRBJ1-3
size: few
D: -
DNA: TGTGCCAGCAGCGCGCTGACAGGCCCCGGAAACACCATATATTTT
CDR3: CASSALTGPGNTIYF

V: TRBV5-1
J: TRBJ1-6
size: -
D: -
DNA: TGCGCCAGCAGCTTAAGGACGGGGCGGGATTCACCCCTCCACTTT
CDR3: CASSLRTGRDSPLHF

V: TRBV2
J: TRBJ1-5
size: -
D: -
DNA: TGTGCCAGCAGTCCCCAGGGGACGGATCAGCCCCAGCATTTT
CDR3: CASSPQGTDQPQHF

V: TRBV12-3/TRBV12-4
J: TRBJ1-4
size: few
D: -
DNA: TGTGCCAGCACCGGTGCCCGGGGTGAAAAACTGTTTTTT
CDR3: CASTGARGEKLFF

V: TRBV12-3/TRBV12-4
J: TRBJ2-7
size: few
D: -
DNA: TGTGCCAGCAGTTTAGCGCTGAGCGGTAGCTCCTACGAGCAGTACTTC
CDR3: CASSLALSGSSYEQYF

V: TRBV7-2
J: TRBJ2-7
size: -
D: TRBD1
DNA: TGTGCCAGCAGTCTAGGGGTGGACAGGGTTCAGTACTTC
CDR3: CASSLGVDRVQYF

V: TRBV30
J: TRBJ2-5
size: -
D: -
DNA: TGTGCCTGGCGGGGAGGACAGACGAGCAAAAAAGAGACCCAGTACTTC
CDR3: CAWRGGQTSKKETQYF

V: TRBV28
J: TRBJ1-2
size: -
D: -
DNA: TGTGCCAGCAGATACCCGGCCGTCTATGGCTACACCTTC
CDR3: CASRYPAVYGYTF

V: TRBV9
J: TRBJ2-3
size: -
D: TRBD1
DNA: TGTGCCAGCAGCGGGAGGGGGACAGGGTCAAGCACAGATACGCAGTATTTT
CDR3: CASSGRGTGSSTDTQYF

V: TRBV2
J: TRBJ2-7
size: -
D: -
DNA: TGTGCCCCAAGGAATGGAGGGATGGGCGAGCAGTACTTC
CDR3: CAPRNGGMGEQYF

V: TRBV5-1
J: TRBJ2-5
size: -
D: TRBD2
DNA: TGCGCCAGCAGCTTGGGAGGACTAGCGGGGGAGCAAGAGACCCAGTACTTC
CDR3: CASSLGGLAGEQETQYF

V: TRBV12-3/TRBV12-4
J: TRBJ1-3
size: many
D: -
DNA: TGTGCCAGCAGTTTGTCAGCTGGAAACACCATATATTTT
CDR3: CASSLSAGNTIYF

V: TRBV7-3
J: TRBJ2-6
size: -
D: TRBD2
DNA: TGTGCCAGCAGCTTCCCCCAACTAGCGGGGGCTTCCTCTGGGGCCAACGTCCTGACTTTC
CDR3: CASSFPQLAGASSGANVLTF

V: TRBV29-1
J: TRBJ2-3
size: -
D: -
DNA: TGCAGCGGGGGGGACAGAAGCACAGATACGCAGTATTTT
CDR3: CSGGDRSTDTQYF

V: TRBV6-1
J: TRBJ1-1
size: -
D: -
DNA: TGTGCCAGCAAAGAGTACGGCACTGAAGCTTTCTTT
CDR3: CASKEYGTEAFF

V: TRBV29-1
J: TRBJ1-2
size: -
D: TRBD1
DNA: TGCAGCGTCGTCCCGGGACAGGGGGCGCGAGGCTACACCTTC
CDR3: CSVVPGQGARGYTF

V: TRBV12-3/TRBV12-4
J: TRBJ2-5
size: -
D: -
DNA: TGTGCCAGCACCCCTTCCGAAGAGACCCGGTACTTC
CDR3: CASTPSEETRYF

V: TRBV2
J: TRBJ2-5
size: -
D: -
DNA: TGTGCCAGCAGTGAAGGCAGTTTACAAGAGACCCAGTACTTC
CDR3: CASSEGSLQETQYF